These 4 T cell receptor beta chains share one sample of origin, sequenced in a study of cytomegalovirus exposure and HLA in healthy donors. PCR used 60 Vbeta primers and 13 Jbeta primers. Sequenced by immunoSEQ multiplex PCR; TCRdb stores in-frame clones only, minus some. The ten top clones account for approximately 11%, within a sample of around 52,000 clones. Sequenced input: PBMCs. Receptors originate from a woman aged 45-65 years in good health and CMV-seropositive.

The rearrangement links TRBV19 to TRBJ1-2; 7 bases agree with TRBD1. The trim removed 3 bases at V and 5 bases at J, leaving 9 bases unmatched. Germline values: CDR1 LNHDA, CDR2 SQIVND (reference sequence). The CDR3 runs 15 residues. CDR3 protein: CASSIEQGVTYGYTF. As DNA, the CDR3 is TGTGCCAGTAGTATCGAGCAGGGGGTGACGTATGGCTACACCTTC. Drawing the rest from reference TRBV19 and TRBJ1-2, the complete variable domain is DGGITQSPKYLFRKEGQNVTLSCEQNLNHDAMYWYRQDPGQGLRLIYYSQIVNDFQKGDIAEGYSVSREKKESFPLTVTSAQKNPTAFYLCASSIEQGVTYGYTFGSGTRLTVV.

The rearrangement joins TRBV29-1 to TRBJ2-3; no firm D call. V was pared by 4 bases and J by 0 bases, with 8 bases between. The CDR3 loop spans 13 amino acids. CDR1 and CDR2 (germline): SQVTM, ANQGSEA. The CDR3 reads CSVVLSSTDTQYF. CDR3 coding DNA: TGCAGCGTTGTCTTATCTAGCACAGATACGCAGTATTTT.

The chain couples TRBV4-3 to TRBJ2-7; 11 positions agree with TRBD1. The CDR3 sequence is 17 residues long. The ends lost 3 bases at V and 2 bases at J; junction bases unmatched: 9. Germline assignment: CDR1 LGHNA and CDR2 YSLEER. In DNA form, the CDR3 reads TGCGCCAGCAGCCAGGGGACAGGGGGTTTAGTCACCTACGAGCAGTACTTC. Its protein is CASSQGTGGLVTYEQYF.

The V call is TRBV9, the J call TRBJ2-7, with a tentative D call TRBD2 (6 bases). CDR1 is SGDLS and CDR2 is YYNGEE in the germline V gene. The CDR3 spans 14 residues. V was clipped by 1 base and J by 1 base, with 9 bases between them. The CDR3 region has the DNA TGTGCCAGCAGCGTATACGGGAGTTCCTACGAGCAGTACTTC. Amino acid sequence: CASSVYGSSYEQYF.